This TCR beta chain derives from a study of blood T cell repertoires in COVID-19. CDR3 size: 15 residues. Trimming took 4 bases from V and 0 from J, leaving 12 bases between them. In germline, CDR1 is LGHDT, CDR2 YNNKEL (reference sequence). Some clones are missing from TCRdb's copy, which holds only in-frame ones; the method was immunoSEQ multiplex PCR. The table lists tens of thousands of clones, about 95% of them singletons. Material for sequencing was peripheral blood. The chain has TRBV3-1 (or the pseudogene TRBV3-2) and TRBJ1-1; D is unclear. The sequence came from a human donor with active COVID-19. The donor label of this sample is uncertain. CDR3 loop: CASSLRGAMNTEAFF. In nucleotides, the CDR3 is TGTGCCAGCAGCCTCCGGGGAGCCATGAACACTGAAGCTTTCTTT.